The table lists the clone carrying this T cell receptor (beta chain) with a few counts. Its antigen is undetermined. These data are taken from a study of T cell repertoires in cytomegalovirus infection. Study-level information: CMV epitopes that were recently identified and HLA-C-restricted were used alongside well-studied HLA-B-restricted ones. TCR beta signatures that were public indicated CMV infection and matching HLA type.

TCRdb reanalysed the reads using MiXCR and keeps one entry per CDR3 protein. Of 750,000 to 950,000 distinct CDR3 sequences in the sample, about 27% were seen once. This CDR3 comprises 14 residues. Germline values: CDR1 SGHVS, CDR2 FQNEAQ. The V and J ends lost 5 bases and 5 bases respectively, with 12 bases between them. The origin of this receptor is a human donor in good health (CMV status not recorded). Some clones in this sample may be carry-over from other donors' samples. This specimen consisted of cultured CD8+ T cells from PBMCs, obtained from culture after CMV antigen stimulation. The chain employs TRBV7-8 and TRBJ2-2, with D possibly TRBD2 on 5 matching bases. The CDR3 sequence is CASSPAAETGELFF. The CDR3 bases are TGTGCCAGCAGCCCCGCAGCGGAGACCGGGGAGCTGTTTTTT. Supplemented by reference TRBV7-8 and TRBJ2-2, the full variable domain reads GAGVSQSPRYKVAKRGQDVALRCDPISGHVSLFWYQQALGQGPEFLTYFQNEAQLDKSGLPSDRFFAERPEGSVSTLKIQRTQQEDSAVYLCASSPAAETGELFFGEGSRLTVL.